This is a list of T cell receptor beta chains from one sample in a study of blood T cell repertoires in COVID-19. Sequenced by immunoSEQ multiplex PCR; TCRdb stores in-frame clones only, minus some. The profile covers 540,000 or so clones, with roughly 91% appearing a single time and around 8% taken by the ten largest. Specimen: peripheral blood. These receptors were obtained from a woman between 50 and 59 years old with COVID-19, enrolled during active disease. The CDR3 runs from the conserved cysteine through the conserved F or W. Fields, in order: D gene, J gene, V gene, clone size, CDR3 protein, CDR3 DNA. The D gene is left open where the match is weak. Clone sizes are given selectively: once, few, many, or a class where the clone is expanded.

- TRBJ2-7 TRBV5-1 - CASSAAGPHEQYF TGCGCCAGCAGTGCTGCAGGGCCCCACGAGCAGTACTTC
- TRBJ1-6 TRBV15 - CATSRDRGRTRSPLHF TGTGCCACCAGCAGAGATAGGGGCAGAACCAGATCACCCCTCCACTTT
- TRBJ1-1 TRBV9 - CASSISGEGTEAFF TGTGCCAGCAGCATATCAGGGGAAGGCACTGAAGCTTTCTTT
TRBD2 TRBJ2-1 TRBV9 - CASSAQRGGYNEQFF TGTGCCAGCAGCGCCCAGCGGGGGGGTTACAATGAGCAGTTCTTC
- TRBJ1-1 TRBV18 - CASSSEQGYTEAFF TGTGCCAGCTCATCCGAACAGGGCTACACTGAAGCTTTCTTT
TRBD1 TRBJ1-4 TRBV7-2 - CASSPDRGVGKLFF TGTGCCAGCAGCCCCGACAGGGGAGTCGGAAAACTGTTTTTT
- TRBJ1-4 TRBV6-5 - CASSRGGAAEKLFF TGTGCCAGCAGCAGGGGTGGGGCGGCTGAAAAACTGTTTTTT
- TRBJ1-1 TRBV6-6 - CASSLEYTEAFF TGTGCCAGCAGTCTCGAGTACACTGAAGCTTTCTTT
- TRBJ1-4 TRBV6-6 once CASIAQGLTEKLFF TGTGCCAGCATAGCACAGGGCCTCACTGAAAAACTGTTTTTT
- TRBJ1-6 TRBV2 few CASSPGNSPLHF TGTGCCAGCAGCCCAGGGAACTCACCCCTCCACTTT
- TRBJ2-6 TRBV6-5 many CASSLTGGANVLTF TGTGCCAGCAGTCTGACAGGAGGGGCCAACGTCCTGACTTTC